These 14 T cell receptor beta chains share one sample of origin, sequenced in a study of blood T cell repertoires in COVID-19. Method: immunoSEQ multiplex PCR; TCRdb's copy keeps in-frame clones and lacks some. The sample holds approximately 140,000 clones, approximately 90% seen once. Sequenced: PBMCs or T cells enriched from blood (not recorded which). The receptors here all came from a woman in her thirties or forties who had been exposed to COVID-19.

This chain uses TRBV19 with TRBJ2-1; 7 nucleotides line up with TRBD2. V dropped 0 bases and J dropped 4; count of bases not matched to a gene: 9. CDR3 length: 17 residues. CDR1 is LNHDA, CDR2 SQIVND, per germline (reference sequence). CDR3 coding DNA: TGTGCCAGTAGTATAGATTTCCGGGGGGTCCGTTACAATGAGCAGTTCTTC. As protein: CASSIDFRGVRYNEQFF. Complete variable domain (other parts from reference TRBV19 and TRBJ2-1): DGGITQSPKYLFRKEGQNVTLSCEQNLNHDAMYWYRQDPGQGLRLIYYSQIVNDFQKGDIAEGYSVSREKKESFPLTVTSAQKNPTAFYLCASSIDFRGVRYNEQFFGPGTRLTVL.

J is TRBJ1-5 and V is TRBV19; the D gene is possibly TRBD1 (5 bases). Germline assignment: CDR1 LNHDA and CDR2 SQIVND (reference sequence). Between the trimmed V and J ends, which lost 3 bases and 7 bases, there was a span of 10 bases. This CDR3 has 13 residues. This CDR3 reads CASSIRVRQPQHF. In nucleotides, the CDR3 is TGTGCCAGTAGTATCAGGGTCCGACAGCCCCAGCATTTT.

The chain links TRBV13 to TRBJ2-7; D possibly corresponds to TRBD1 (6 bases). Germline V gives CDR1 PRHDT, CDR2 FYEKMQ (reference sequence). The length of the CDR3 is 16 residues. V shed 5 bases and J shed 0 bases, with 17 bases lying between them. CDR3 bases: TGTGCCAGCAGCAGCACACGGGACACGAGCTCCTACGAGCAGTACTTC. This encodes CASSSTRDTSSYEQYF. The whole variable domain, remainder taken from reference TRBV13 and TRBJ2-7, is AAGVIQSPRHLIKEKRETATLKCYPIPRHDTVYWYQQGPGQDPQFLISFYEKMQSDKGSIPDRFSAQQFSDYHSELNMSSLELGDSALYFCASSSTRDTSSYEQYFGPGTRLTVT.

This sequence joins TRBV19 and TRBJ2-3, with 11 positions matching TRBD2. Per germline, CDR1 LNHDA and CDR2 SQIVND (reference sequence). The CDR3 is 16 amino acids. J gave up 1 base and V 3 bases, and 3 bases lay outside the gene matches. The chain's CDR3 is CASSIPGLAGTDTQYF. In DNA, the CDR3 is TGTGCCAGTAGTATTCCGGGACTAGCGGGCACAGATACGCAGTATTTT.

This clone turned up a few times. The chain employs TRBV27 and TRBJ1-1; 8 nucleotides line up with TRBD1. CDR1 is MNHEY, CDR2 SMNVEV, per germline (reference sequence). CDR3 length: 14 amino acids. V lost 5 bases, J lost 4 bases, and 6 bases stayed unmatched. The CDR3 loop reads CASSRGQARTEAFF. In nucleotides, the CDR3 is TGTGCCAGCAGTCGGGGACAGGCGCGCACTGAAGCTTTCTTT.

V usage is TRBV19 and J usage is TRBJ1-2, with 9 positions matching TRBD1. CDR3 length: 16 amino acids. Trimming cost V 4 bases and J 4 bases; bases outside gene matches: 10. Germline CDR1 is LNHDA and CDR2 is SQIVND (reference sequence). This chain's CDR3 is CASSTPPDRGGYGYTF. The CDR3 DNA reads as TGTGCCAGTAGTACCCCGCCGGACAGGGGAGGCTATGGCTACACCTTC. The variable domain in full, with the rest retrieved from reference TRBV19 and TRBJ1-2, is DGGITQSPKYLFRKEGQNVTLSCEQNLNHDAMYWYRQDPGQGLRLIYYSQIVNDFQKGDIAEGYSVSREKKESFPLTVTSAQKNPTAFYLCASSTPPDRGGYGYTFGSGTRLTVV.

Regarding this clone: It is unclear where the CDR3 begins or ends on the DNA, so no DNA is shown, and the CDR3 is as TCRdb lists it. This chain links TRBV6-6 with TRBJ2-5; the D call of TRBD1 is as the table states it, not checked on the DNA. The CDR3 has 16 residues if both end residues are counted. Looked up from germline, CDR1 is MNHNY and CDR2 is SVGAGI (reference sequence). The CDR3 loop is CASSSSTGGHQETQYF.

V is TRBV27 and J is TRBJ1-6, with no clear D. CDR1 is MNHEY, CDR2 SMNVEV, per germline (reference sequence). The CDR3 length is 19 residues. The V end lost 1 base, the J end lost 8 bases, and 24 bases lay between the germline ends. In DNA, the CDR3 is TGTGCCAGCAGTTTATTAGTCATGCTGGGTCAGAACGGGGATTCACCCCTCCACTTT. Translated, it gives CASSLLVMLGQNGDSPLHF.

The chain uses TRBV9 and TRBJ1-4; D ambiguous. V was shortened by 2 bases and J by 12 bases, with 17 bases between the two germline ends. Germline V gene lookup returns CDR1 SGDLS and CDR2 YYNGEE. The CDR3 is 14 residues long. Here the CDR3 DNA reads TGTGCCAGCAGCGTGTTTGATACGGGTACGCAACTGTTTTTT. Its protein is CASSVFDTGTQLFF.

This clone came up once. The V and J genes are TRBV27 and TRBJ2-1, with 9 bases matching TRBD2. Germline CDR1 is MNHEY and CDR2 is SMNVEV (reference sequence). V was clipped by 7 bases and J by 7 bases; unmatched bases: 8. The CDR3 consists of 14 residues. The CDR3 DNA follows: TGTGCCAGCATCGGCGGGAGGGCCGGGAATGAGCAGTTCTTC. Translating it yields CASIGGRAGNEQFF.

This chain connects TRBV10-3 to TRBJ2-7, with 7 bases that match TRBD1. Germline CDR1 reads ENHRY; CDR2 reads SYGVKD. V dropped 4 bases and J dropped 5; count of bases not matched to a gene: 8. This CDR3 region has 14 residues. The CDR3 DNA sequence: TGTGCCATCAGTGGGACCCTTGGACAGGACGAGCAGTACTTC. The encoded protein is CAISGTLGQDEQYF.

The table lists this clone with a count of one. The chain has TRBV19 and TRBJ1-1; 7 bases fit TRBD1. The ends lost 6 bases at V and 2 bases at J; junction bases unmatched: 24. The CDR3 is 20 amino acids. Germline CDR1 LNHDA, CDR2 SQIVND (reference sequence). CDR3 region: CASSLLNPYGGDRDNTEAFF. The CDR3 coding sequence is TGTGCCAGTAGCCTACTAAACCCCTACGGAGGAGACAGGGACAACACTGAAGCTTTCTTT.

The V gene is TRBV28, the J gene TRBJ1-4; D remains ambiguous. The CDR3 extends over 14 amino acids. CDR1 and CDR2 from the germline V gene are MDHEN and SYDVKM. Trimming stripped 5 bases from V and 5 bases from J, with 12 bases between. Here the CDR3 reads CASSPSGKNEKLFF. DNA of the CDR3: TGTGCCAGCAGTCCATCAGGAAAAAATGAAAAACTGTTTTTT.

This chain uses TRBV7-2 with TRBJ1-4; 11 nucleotides agree with TRBD1. The V gene end was trimmed by 6 bases and the J gene end by 2 bases; junction bases not matched to a gene: 5. Germline V gene lookup returns CDR1 SGHTA and CDR2 FQGNSA. CDR3 length: 16 residues. The CDR3 protein is CASRTGQGGTNEKLFF. CDR3 DNA: TGTGCCAGCAGGACGGGACAGGGGGGGACTAATGAAAAACTGTTTTTT.